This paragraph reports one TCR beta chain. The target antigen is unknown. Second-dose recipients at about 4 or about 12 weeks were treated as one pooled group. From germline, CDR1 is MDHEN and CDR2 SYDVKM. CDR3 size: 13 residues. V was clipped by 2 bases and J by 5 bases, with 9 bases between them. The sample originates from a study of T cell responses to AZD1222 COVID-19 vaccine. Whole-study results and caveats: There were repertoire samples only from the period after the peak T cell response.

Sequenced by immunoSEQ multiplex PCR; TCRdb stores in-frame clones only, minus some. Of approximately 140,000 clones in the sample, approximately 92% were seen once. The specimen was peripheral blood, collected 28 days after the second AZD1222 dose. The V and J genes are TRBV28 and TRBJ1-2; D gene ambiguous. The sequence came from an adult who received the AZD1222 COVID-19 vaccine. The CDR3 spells CASSLGQLYGYTF. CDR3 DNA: TGTGCCAGCAGTTTAGGCCAGCTTTATGGCTACACCTTC.